This T cell receptor beta chain was documented in a study of cytomegalovirus exposure and HLA in healthy donors. General observations from the study: In vitro testing confirmed three CMV-associated chains as specific for CMV antigens. The authors later found HLA-associated TCR beta chains more clonally expanded than equally common others. Most CMV-associated TCR beta chains appeared HLA-restricted in a later analysis. Common viral pathogens (according to a later analysis) appeared linked to several of the most significant clusters.

Comment on this clone: No antigen is known for it.

V was cut by 2 bases and J by 7 bases, with 15 bases left in between. The CDR3 loop spans 16 amino acids. Germline V gene data show CDR1 as MNHEY and CDR2 as SVGAGI. A multiplex PCR was run with 60 Vbeta primers and 13 Jbeta primers. The repertoire was sequenced with immunoSEQ multiplex PCR; TCRdb's copy has only in-frame clones and lacks some. This table has fewer than 200,000 clones, over 65% appearing once. The material sequenced was PBMCs. This chain connects TRBV6-5 to TRBJ1-6; D perhaps matches TRBD1 (6 bases). The clonotype comes from a man aged 40-49 years in good health and CMV-seropositive. For the CDR3, the DNA is TGTGCCAGCAGTTACCCCCGGGGGGCCAGAAATTCACCCCTCCACTTT. Translating it yields CASSYPRGARNSPLHF.